Below, 32 T cell receptor beta chains from the same sample are listed, as sequenced in a study of HIV-infected patients and healthy controls. All unsorted peripheral T cells were captured because whole blood was used without fractionation. Alpha and beta constant-region primers primed reverse transcription of 400 to 500 ng RNA. Separate chain-specific third strand synthesis with multiplexing indices produced the alpha and beta libraries. TCRdb processed the 5' RACE reads anew with MiXCR; each CDR3 protein has one entry. In the table there are thousands of distinct CDR3 sequences, 5.5% to 6% of which are singletons. Input material: blood. Receptor source: an adult in good health.

By its share, this clonotype is medium-sized. This chain's CDR3 is CATSASGGTDTQYF. The CDR3 region has the DNA TGTGCCACCAGCGCGTCGGGGGGCACAGATACGCAGTATTTT. V is TRBV15 and J is TRBJ2-3; D might be TRBD2 (6 bases). This CDR3 is 14 amino acids long. Germline V gene lookup returns CDR1 LNHNV and CDR2 YYDKDF (reference sequence). V lost 5 bases, J lost 1 base, and 10 bases lay in between.

This clonotype ranks as medium-sized. The V gene is TRBV7-2, the J gene TRBJ2-7, with 10 bases matching TRBD1. Germline V gene data show CDR1 as SGHTA and CDR2 as FQGNSA. The junction had 5 bases not matched to a gene; V was cut back by 1 base and J by 5 bases. This CDR3 has 15 residues. The CDR3 loop reads CASSLVTGGPDEQYF. DNA for the CDR3: TGTGCCAGCAGCTTAGTGACAGGGGGCCCCGACGAGCAGTACTTC.

This clonotype has ten or more counts. The chain carries TRBV29-1 and TRBJ1-4, with D maybe TRBD1 (5 bases). The CDR3 has 12 residues. V gave up 4 bases and J gave up 3 bases, with 6 bases separating them. Germline lookup yields CDR1 SQVTM and CDR2 ANQGSEA. CDR3 in DNA: TGCAGCGTTGGACAGCCTAATGAAAAACTGTTTTTT. Translated: CSVGQPNEKLFF. The full variable domain, rest sourced from reference TRBV29-1 and TRBJ1-4, is SAVISQKPSRDICQRGTSLTIQCQVDSQVTMMFWYRQQPGQSLTLIATANQGSEATYESGFVIDKFPISRPNLTFSTLTVSNMSPEDSSIYLCSVGQPNEKLFFGSGTQLSVL.

This clonotype was detected many times. The chain is built from TRBV27 and TRBJ1-2; D is possibly TRBD1 (5 bases). Germline CDR1 MNHEY, CDR2 SMNVEV (reference sequence). The CDR3 length is 14 residues. Trimming removed 5 bases at V and 8 bases at J, with 18 bases between. The CDR3 reads CASSPNPGFSGYTF. The CDR3 bases are TGTGCCAGCAGTCCAAATCCAGGGTTTTCCGGCTACACCTTC.

By its share, this clonotype is medium-sized. This sequence joins TRBV3-1 and TRBJ2-1, with a possible D match to TRBD2 (5 bases). The CDR3 runs 14 residues. CDR1 and CDR2 from the germline V gene are LGHDT and YNNKEL (reference sequence). The V gene lost 0 bases and the J gene lost 9 bases, with 12 bases spanning the gap. The CDR3 DNA is TGTGCCAGCAGCCAAGAGCAGGATAGCGCTGAGCAGTTCTTC. It specifies CASSQEQDSAEQFF.

This chain joins TRBV30 and TRBJ1-1; no clear D gene. V was shortened by 1 base and J by 0 bases, with 6 bases between the two germline ends. This CDR3 contains 13 residues. The germline gives CDR1 GTSNPN, CDR2 SVGIG (reference sequence). For the CDR3, the DNA is TGTGCCTGGAGTGCAAATATGAACACTGAAGCTTTCTTT. Its protein product is CAWSANMNTEAFF.

This clonotype was seen many times. The chain links TRBV20-1 to TRBJ1-1; 9 bases map to TRBD1. The CDR3 loop spans 13 amino acids. V dropped 6 bases and J dropped 3; count of bases not matched to a gene: 5. CDR1 is DFQATT and CDR2 is SNEGSKA in the germline V gene (reference sequence). CDR3 sequence reads: CSARDRVDTEAFF. The CDR3 coding sequence is TGCAGTGCCCGGGACAGGGTGGACACTGAAGCTTTCTTT.

This clonotype was picked up many times. The chain employs TRBV7-9 and TRBJ2-1; D tentatively reads TRBD1 or TRBD2 (6 bases each). V was trimmed by 8 bases and J by 7 bases, leaving 27 bases between them. Germline V lookup: CDR1 SEHNR, CDR2 FQNEAQ (reference sequence). CDR3 length: 17 residues. The CDR3 is CASASWNGRSQGNEQFF. The CDR3 nucleotides are TGTGCCAGCGCAAGTTGGAATGGGAGGAGTCAGGGGAATGAGCAGTTCTTC.

This clonotype is medium-sized within its sample. V gene TRBV5-5 combines with J gene TRBJ1-5; D is uncertain. The ends were cut back, 2 bases at V and 6 bases at J, with 12 bases in the middle. This CDR3 region has 14 residues. Germline CDR1 and CDR2: SGHKS and YYEKEE (reference sequence). CDR3 DNA sequence: TGTGCCAGCAGCTTCGGTGAGCCGGGTCAGCCCCAGCATTTT. Translation: CASSFGEPGQPQHF.

This clonotype was detected many times. The chain carries TRBV19 and TRBJ1-5; D unresolved. CDR1 is LNHDA and CDR2 is SQIVND in the germline V gene (reference sequence). CDR3 length equals 13 residues. V lost 3 bases and J lost 4, with 7 bases in between. The CDR3 spells CASSMFRNQPQHF. As DNA, the CDR3 is TGTGCCAGTAGTATGTTCCGGAATCAGCCCCAGCATTTT.

This clonotype is categorized as medium-sized. The chain carries TRBV7-8 and TRBJ1-5; a weak D match, TRBD1 (6 bases). This CDR3 region has 17 residues. In germline, CDR1 is SGHVS, CDR2 FQNEAQ. V dropped 5 bases and J dropped 3 bases, with 20 bases sitting between them. As DNA, the CDR3 is TGTGCCAGCAGCCAAAGTCGGGCAGGGGCGTACAATCAGCCCCAGCATTTT. This gives the protein CASSQSRAGAYNQPQHF.

This clonotype is medium-sized within its sample. CDR3 sequence: CASSPTRHTEAFF. The CDR3 DNA reads as TGTGCCAGCAGTCCGACGAGGCACACTGAAGCTTTCTTT. J is TRBJ1-1 and V is TRBV12-3 or TRBV12-4, with no clear D. V lost 5 bases, J lost 3 bases, and 10 bases lay in between. The CDR3 contains 13 residues.

Many counts were recorded for this clonotype. The chain combines TRBV11-3 with TRBJ2-7; D might be TRBD2 (7 bases). The germline CDR1 and CDR2 sequences are SGHNT and YENEEA. The CDR3 sequence is 18 residues long. Trimming cost V 5 bases and J 3 bases, with 26 bases left between them. The CDR3: CASSPLVGWGGNDYEQYF. Here the CDR3 DNA reads TGTGCCAGCAGCCCATTAGTGGGTTGGGGGGGCAACGACTACGAGCAGTACTTC.

The gene calls are TRBV29-1 and TRBJ1-1; maybe TRBD1 (5 bases). Germline CDR1 reads SQVTM; CDR2 reads ANQGSEA. This CDR3 region has 15 residues. V shed 6 bases and J shed 1 base, with 18 bases lying between them. The CDR3 here is CSVGMRGRGNTEAFF. For the CDR3, the DNA is TGCAGCGTGGGGATGAGGGGAAGGGGGAACACTGAAGCTTTCTTT.

By share, this clonotype ranks as medium-sized. The chain carries TRBV7-9 and TRBJ2-1; D is perhaps TRBD2 (5 bases). CDR1 and CDR2 from the germline V gene are SEHNR and FQNEAQ (reference sequence). CDR3 length: 16 amino acids. Trimming shortened V by 1 base and J by 2 bases, and 12 bases separated the two germline ends. The CDR3 reads CASSLVNSETYNEQFF. The CDR3 nucleotides are TGTGCCAGCAGCTTAGTAAATAGCGAGACCTACAATGAGCAGTTCTTC. Looking up the rest from reference TRBV7-9 and TRBJ2-1 gives the full variable domain: DTGVSQNPRHKITKRGQNVTFRCDPISEHNRLYWYRQTLGQGPEFLTYFQNEAQLEKSRLLSDRFSAERPKGSFSTLEIQRTEQGDSAMYLCASSLVNSETYNEQFFGPGTRLTVL.

This clonotype is deemed medium-sized. The chain joins TRBV29-1 to TRBJ2-3, with D tentatively TRBD1 or TRBD2 (5 bases each). The CDR3 consists of 15 residues. The V gene lost 5 bases and the J gene lost 4 bases, with 19 bases spanning the gap. Per the germline V gene, CDR1 is SQVTM and CDR2 is ANQGSEA. CDR3 DNA: TGCAGCGTTACCCGGGACCGTCGAGGCTCAGATACGCAGTATTTT. Its translation is CSVTRDRRGSDTQYF.

The table lists this clonotype with many counts. The gene calls are TRBV7-9 and TRBJ1-2; no firm D call. V was pared by 0 bases and J by 1 base, with 6 bases between. Germline V gene lookup returns CDR1 SEHNR and CDR2 FQNEAQ (reference sequence). The CDR3 consists of 14 residues. The CDR3 DNA reads as TGTGCCAGCAGCTTAGCCGGTGTTAACTATGGCTACACCTTC. Protein product: CASSLAGVNYGYTF.

The chain uses TRBV29-1 and TRBJ1-2, with D possibly TRBD1 on 5 matching bases. The CDR3 is 12 amino acids. Germline assignment: CDR1 SQVTM and CDR2 ANQGSEA. V was trimmed by 3 bases and J by 6 bases, leaving 11 bases between them. The CDR3 bases are TGCAGCGTTGAGGTCCTGACAGATGGCTACACCTTC. It translates to CSVEVLTDGYTF.

This clonotype was recorded at least ten times. The genes are TRBV7-6 and TRBJ2-5; TRBD1 is a possible D gene (6 bases). The V and J ends lost 1 base and 4 bases respectively, with 19 bases between them. The CDR3 has 17 amino acids. The V gene's germline CDR1 is SGHVS and CDR2 FNYEAQ. CDR3 sequence: CASSLDKKSRGRETQYF. In DNA form, the CDR3 reads TGTGCCAGCAGCTTAGATAAGAAATCCAGGGGCCGAGAGACCCAGTACTTC.

This chain links TRBV7-2 with TRBJ1-4; 7 bases are shared with TRBD1. After removal of 5 bases from V and 4 bases from J, the junction contained 7 bases not matched to a gene. The CDR3 is 15 residues long. CDR1 and CDR2 from the germline V gene are SGHTA and FQGNSA. The CDR3 DNA reads TGTGCCAGCAGCCCTCCGGGACAGCATAATGAAAAACTGTTTTTT. Its translation is CASSPPGQHNEKLFF.

In this sample, this clonotype turned up many times. The chain carries TRBV30 and TRBJ1-4; D is undetermined. The V end was cut by 3 bases, the J end by 7 bases, with 15 bases between. Per germline, CDR1 GTSNPN and CDR2 SVGIG (reference sequence). This CDR3 contains 14 residues. CDR3 amino acids: CAWSQPREIEKLFF. The CDR3 nucleotides are TGTGCCTGGAGCCAACCTCGGGAGATTGAAAAACTGTTTTTT. The full variable domain, with the rest looked up from reference TRBV30 and TRBJ1-4, is SQTIHQWPATLVQPVGSPLSLECTVEGTSNPNLYWYRQAAGRGLQLLFYSVGIGQISSEVPQNLSASRPQDRQFILSSKKLLLSDSGFYLCAWSQPREIEKLFFGSGTQLSVL.

Judged by abundance, this clonotype is medium-sized. This chain uses TRBV29-1 with TRBJ1-2; no clear D gene. The germline gives CDR1 SQVTM, CDR2 ANQGSEA. The CDR3 has 12 amino acids. The germline V and J ends were trimmed by 5 bases and 6 bases, with 13 bases remaining between them. DNA for the CDR3: TGCAGCGTTTCTTCAGAACTCCATGGCTACACCTTC. Amino acids: CSVSSELHGYTF.

By proportion, this clonotype is medium-sized. This chain joins TRBV11-2 and TRBJ2-2; D gene uncertain. CDR1 is SGHAT and CDR2 is FQNNGV in the germline V gene. This CDR3 region has 16 residues. The V end lost 3 bases, the J end lost 2 bases, and 13 bases lay between the germline ends. The CDR3: CASSFPPGSNTGELFF. For the CDR3, the DNA is TGTGCCAGCAGCTTCCCGCCGGGCTCCAACACCGGGGAGCTGTTTTTT.

This clonotype is labeled as medium-sized. V gene TRBV19 combines with J gene TRBJ2-4, with D possibly matching TRBD2 (6 bases). Germline values: CDR1 LNHDA, CDR2 SQIVND (reference sequence). Deletions cut 10 bases from V and 5 bases from J, with 12 bases between. The CDR3 runs to 12 residues. The CDR3 bases are TGTGCCAAAACTCCGGGGGAAAACATTCAGTACTTC. Translation: CAKTPGENIQYF.

Ten or more counts support this clonotype. The chain uses TRBV6-5 and TRBJ2-7, with D possibly matching TRBD1 (5 bases). V lost 2 bases to trimming and J lost 2 bases, with 19 bases between them. This CDR3 contains 17 residues. CDR1 is MNHEY and CDR2 is SVGAGI in the germline V gene. The CDR3 sequence is CASSYDRPGLGAYEQYF. The CDR3 coding sequence is TGTGCCAGCAGTTACGATCGTCCGGGCCTAGGGGCCTACGAGCAGTACTTC.

This clonotype showed up just a few times. CDR3 coding DNA: TGTGCCAGCGGCATACATGCTACTGGGGCCAACGTCCTGACTTTC. This translates into CASGIHATGANVLTF. The chain has TRBV28 and TRBJ2-6; D call uncertain. The CDR3 covers 15 residues. The germline V gene has CDR1 MDHEN and CDR2 SYDVKM. The germline V and J ends were trimmed by 8 bases and 2 bases, with 13 bases remaining between them.

This clonotype was counted ten times or more. The chain has TRBV5-6 and TRBJ1-2; 7 nucleotides agree with TRBD1. CDR1 and CDR2 (germline): SGHDT, YYEEEE. The CDR3 is 16 amino acids. V trimming: 3 bases; J trimming: 4 bases; junction bases outside the gene matches: 12. The chain's CDR3 is CASSWGQNGQLYGYTF. The CDR3 DNA reads as TGTGCCAGCAGCTGGGGACAGAACGGACAGCTCTATGGCTACACCTTC.

This clonotype is labeled as medium-sized (0.01 to 0.1%). The chain carries TRBV6-6 and TRBJ1-2; TRBD1 is a possible D gene (5 bases). In germline, CDR1 is MNHNY, CDR2 SVGAGI (reference sequence). The CDR3 runs 18 residues. V dropped 3 bases and J dropped 0 bases, with 20 bases sitting between them. CDR3 bases: TGTGCCAGCAGTTATAGGGGCGCTGGGCAGCGTTCTAACTATGGCTACACCTTC. Translation: CASSYRGAGQRSNYGYTF.

By proportion, this clonotype is medium-sized (0.01 to 0.1%). V usage is TRBV6-6 and J usage is TRBJ2-1; 11 bases agree with TRBD2. The CDR3 runs 16 residues. J lost 11 bases, V lost 2 bases, and 11 bases had no gene match. Germline-derived CDR1 and CDR2 are MNHNY and SVGAGI (reference sequence). CDR3 in amino acids: CASSYDTGTSGAKQFF. CDR3 DNA: TGTGCCAGCAGTTACGACACCGGGACTAGCGGCGCCAAGCAGTTCTTC.

In its sample, this clonotype ranks as medium-sized. The rearrangement joins TRBV6-1 to TRBJ1-5; D ambiguous. The CDR3 runs to 14 residues. Germline V gives CDR1 MNHNS, CDR2 SASEGT. The V end lost 10 bases, the J end lost 1 base, and 14 bases lay between the germline ends. DNA for the CDR3: TGTGCCACCCAATTGTCGGGCAGCAATCAGCCCCAGCATTTT. Its protein is CATQLSGSNQPQHF.

This clonotype appeared many times. The gene calls are TRBV6-5 and TRBJ2-2; the D is unclear. Germline V gene sequence: CDR1 MNHEY, CDR2 SVGAGI. The CDR3 extends over 14 amino acids. Trimming pared 6 bases from V and 1 base from J, leaving 9 bases between. This chain's CDR3 is CASRTELNTGELFF. CDR3 nucleotides: TGTGCCAGCAGAACAGAACTGAACACCGGGGAGCTGTTTTTT.

This clonotype was seen more than once but under ten times. The rearrangement joins TRBV7-9 to TRBJ1-1; a possible D gene is TRBD1 (5 bases). Germline loops: CDR1 SEHNR, CDR2 FQNEAQ (reference sequence). V lost 5 bases to trimming and J lost 5 bases, with 18 bases between them. This CDR3 is 15 amino acids long. The DNA of the CDR3 is TGTGCCAGCAGCCCCCCCCGGGGCCGCAGGACTGAAGCTTTCTTT. Its translation: CASSPPRGRRTEAFF.